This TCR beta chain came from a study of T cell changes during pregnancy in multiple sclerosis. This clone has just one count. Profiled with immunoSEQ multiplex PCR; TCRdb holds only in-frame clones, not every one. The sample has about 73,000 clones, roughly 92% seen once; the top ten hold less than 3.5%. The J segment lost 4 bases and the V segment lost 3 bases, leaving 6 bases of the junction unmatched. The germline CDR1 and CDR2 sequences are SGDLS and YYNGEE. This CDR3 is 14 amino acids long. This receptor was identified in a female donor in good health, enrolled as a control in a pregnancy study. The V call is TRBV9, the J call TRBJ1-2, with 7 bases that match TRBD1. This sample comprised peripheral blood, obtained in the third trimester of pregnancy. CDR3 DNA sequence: TGTGCCAGCAGCGCTACCGGGACAGCCTATGGCTACACCTTC. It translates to CASSATGTAYGYTF.